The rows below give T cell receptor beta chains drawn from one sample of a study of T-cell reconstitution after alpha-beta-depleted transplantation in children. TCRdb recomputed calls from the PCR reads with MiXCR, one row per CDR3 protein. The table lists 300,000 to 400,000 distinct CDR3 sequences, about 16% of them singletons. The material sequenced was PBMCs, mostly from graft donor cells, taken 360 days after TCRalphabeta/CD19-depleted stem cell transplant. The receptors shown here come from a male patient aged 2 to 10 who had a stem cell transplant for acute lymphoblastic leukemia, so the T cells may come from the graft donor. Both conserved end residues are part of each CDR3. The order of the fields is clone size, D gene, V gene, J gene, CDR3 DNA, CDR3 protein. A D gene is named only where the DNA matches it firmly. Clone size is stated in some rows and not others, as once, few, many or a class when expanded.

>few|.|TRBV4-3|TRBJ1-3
TGCGCCAGCAGCCCAAGTCAGTACAGGTCGTCTGGAAACACCATATATTTT
CASSPSQYRSSGNTIYF
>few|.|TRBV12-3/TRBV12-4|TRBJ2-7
TGTGCCAGCAGTTCCTACCAAGAGCAGTACTTC
CASSSYQEQYF
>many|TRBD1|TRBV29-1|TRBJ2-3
TGCAGCGTCCGGGCCGGGACAGGGACGACAGATACGCAGTATTTT
CSVRAGTGTTDTQYF
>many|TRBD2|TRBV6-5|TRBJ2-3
TGTGCCAGCAGTTTCAGACTAGCGGGAGGATATACGCAGTATTTT
CASSFRLAGGYTQYF
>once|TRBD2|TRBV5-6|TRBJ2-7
TGTGCCAGCAGCTTGATTCTAGCGGGACGTGCCTACGAGCAGTACTTC
CASSLILAGRAYEQYF
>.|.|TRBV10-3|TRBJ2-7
TGTGCCATCCTAAACGAGACCACCTACGAGCAGTACTTC
CAILNETTYEQYF
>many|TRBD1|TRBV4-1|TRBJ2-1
TGCGCCAGCAGCCAAGATCGACAGGGCTACAATGAGCAGTTCTTC
CASSQDRQGYNEQFF
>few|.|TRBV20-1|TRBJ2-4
TGCAGTGCTACGGATATAACCACCACTAGCATTCAGTACTTC
CSATDITTTSIQYF
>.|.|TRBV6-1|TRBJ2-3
TGTGCCAGCCGGGGCCAGACAGATACGCAGTATTTT
CASRGQTDTQYF
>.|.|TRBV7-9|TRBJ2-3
TGTGCCAGCAGCCCCCCGGGGGCCGGCACAGATACGCAGTATTTT
CASSPPGAGTDTQYF
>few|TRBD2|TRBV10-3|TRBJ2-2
TGTGCCATCAGACGGGAGGGCCCCCGTACCGGGGAGCTGTTTTTT
CAIRREGPRTGELFF
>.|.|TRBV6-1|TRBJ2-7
TGTGCCAGCAGAAGGACGGGTGAGTCCTACGAGCAGTACTTC
CASRRTGESYEQYF
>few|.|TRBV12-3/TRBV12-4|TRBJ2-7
TGTGCCAGCTTGCGGGACAGCGAGCAGTACTTC
CASLRDSEQYF
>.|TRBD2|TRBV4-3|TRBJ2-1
TGCGCCAGCAGCCGGAGACTAGCGGGATTGTATGGGGTCAATGAGCAGTTCTTC
CASSRRLAGLYGVNEQFF
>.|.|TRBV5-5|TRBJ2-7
TGTGCCAGCAGCTTGCCAGGGCCAAACTCCTACGAGCAGTACTTC
CASSLPGPNSYEQYF
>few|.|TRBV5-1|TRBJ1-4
TGCGCCAGCAGCTTGACCCCCCCTACAGGGAATAATGAAAAACTGTTTTTT
CASSLTPPTGNNEKLFF
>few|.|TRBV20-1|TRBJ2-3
TGCAGTGCTAGAGGGATAGGTAGTCGGGACGCGGCACCAGATACGCAGTATTTT
CSARGIGSRDAAPDTQYF
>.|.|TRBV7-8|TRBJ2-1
TGTGCCAGCAGCTTATGGTTTAGCGGAGGAGGGAGTGGGTACAATGAGCAGTTCTTC
CASSLWFSGGGSGYNEQFF
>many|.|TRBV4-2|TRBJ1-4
TGTGCCAGCAGCAAATTGGGACTACTCCCAGCTCCTAATGAAAAACTGTTTTTT
CASSKLGLLPAPNEKLFF
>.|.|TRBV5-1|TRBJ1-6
TGCGCCAGCAGCTTGACCTTCTCCTATAATTCACCCCTCCACTTT
CASSLTFSYNSPLHF
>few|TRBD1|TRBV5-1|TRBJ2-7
TGCGCCAGCAGCCTAACCCCGGGACAGGGGGGTAACGAGCAGTACTTC
CASSLTPGQGGNEQYF
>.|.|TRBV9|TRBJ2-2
TGTGCCAGCAGCGTATCCTCGCTAGTCCCCACCGGGGAGCTGTTTTTT
CASSVSSLVPTGELFF
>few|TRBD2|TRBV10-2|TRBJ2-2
TGCGCCGCGGGACTAGCGGCCGGGGAGCTGTTTTTT
CAAGLAAGELFF
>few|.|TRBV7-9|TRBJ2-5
TGTGCCAGCAGCTTAGTGAGGGATCAAGAGACCCAGTACTTC
CASSLVRDQETQYF
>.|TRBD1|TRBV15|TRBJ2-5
TGTGCCACCAGCAGAGTCAGGGGGCGCATTCAAGAGACCCAGTACTTC
CATSRVRGRIQETQYF
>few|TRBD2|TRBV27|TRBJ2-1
TGTGCCAGCAGTTTATGGGGGGGGGTCAATGAGCAGTTCTTC
CASSLWGGVNEQFF
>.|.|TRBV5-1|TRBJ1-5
TGCGCCAGCACAGGGGTGGATCAGCCCCAGCATTTT
CASTGVDQPQHF
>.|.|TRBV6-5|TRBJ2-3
TGTGCCAGCAGTTACCCTTTGTTTAGCGATGCGCAGTATTTT
CASSYPLFSDAQYF
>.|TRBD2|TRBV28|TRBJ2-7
TGTGCCAGCGGTCGGGCGGGAGGGTCCTACGAGCAGTACTTC
CASGRAGGSYEQYF
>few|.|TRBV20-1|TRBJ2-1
TGCAGTGCTAAAAGGGCGGGCATCGCCTCCTACAATGAGCAGTTCTTC
CSAKRAGIASYNEQFF
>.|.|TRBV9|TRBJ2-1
TGTGCCAGCAGCGTAGCCGGGAGACTCAATGAGCAGTTCTTC
CASSVAGRLNEQFF
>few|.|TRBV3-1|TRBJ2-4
TGTGCCAGCAGCCTGGCAGCGGGAGCCAAAAACATTCAGTACTTC
CASSLAAGAKNIQYF
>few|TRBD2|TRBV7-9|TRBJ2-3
TGTGCCTGCGTGGACGCTAGCGGGAACACAGATACGCAGTATTTT
CACVDASGNTDTQYF
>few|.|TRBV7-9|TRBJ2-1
TGTGCCAGCAGCATCGAGACCGGTCCACCCCCCAATGAGCAGTTCTTC
CASSIETGPPPNEQFF
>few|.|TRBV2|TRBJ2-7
TGTGCCAGCAGTCCGATAGGGGGTAGCTCCTACGAGCAGTACTTC
CASSPIGGSSYEQYF
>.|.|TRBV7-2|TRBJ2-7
TGTGCCAGCAGCGTAACGGGCGCAGTAGGCTACGAGCAGTACTTC
CASSVTGAVGYEQYF
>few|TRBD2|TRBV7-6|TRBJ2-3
TGTGCCAGCAGCTCACCATGGGGGGGACTGGATACGCAGTATTTT
CASSSPWGGLDTQYF
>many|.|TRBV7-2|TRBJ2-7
TGTGCCAGCAGCTTAGTCCAGGGCGGCTACGAGCAGTACTTC
CASSLVQGGYEQYF
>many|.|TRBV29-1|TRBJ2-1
TGCAGCGTTGAGCTATGGGGCAGTCAGAGCAGCTCCTACAATGAGCAGTTCTTC
CSVELWGSQSSSYNEQFF
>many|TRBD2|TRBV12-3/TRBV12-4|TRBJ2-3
TGTGCCAGCAGTTCAACTCTAGCGGGAGTCACAGATACGCAGTATTTT
CASSSTLAGVTDTQYF
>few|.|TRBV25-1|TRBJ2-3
TGTGCCAGCATTGGCAAACAGGGCAGTGGCACAGATACGCAGTATTTT
CASIGKQGSGTDTQYF
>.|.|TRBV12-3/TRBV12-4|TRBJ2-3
TGTGCCAGCAGTTTTCCGACCGGGACAGATACGCAGTATTTT
CASSFPTGTDTQYF
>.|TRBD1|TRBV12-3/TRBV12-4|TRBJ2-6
TGTGCCAGCAGTTCCCGGGGGACAGGGGTCTCTGGGGCCAACGTCCTGACTTTC
CASSSRGTGVSGANVLTF
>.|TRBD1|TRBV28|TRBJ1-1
TGTGCCAGCAGTTATGGGGACAGATACTTGAACACTGAAGCTTTCTTT
CASSYGDRYLNTEAFF
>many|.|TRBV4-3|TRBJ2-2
TGCGCCAGCAGCCAAGAGGCAGGCATCCCCGGGGAGCTGTTTTTT
CASSQEAGIPGELFF
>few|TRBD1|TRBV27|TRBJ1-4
TGTGCCAGCAGGGCGGGACAGATTAATGAAAAACTGTTTTTT
CASRAGQINEKLFF
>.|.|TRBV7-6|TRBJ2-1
TGTGCCAGCAGCTGGCGAGCGGTCTCCTACAATGAGCAGTTCTTC
CASSWRAVSYNEQFF
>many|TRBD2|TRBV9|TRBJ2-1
TGTGCCAGCAGCGTAGGTTGGGGCGGGAGAGGGACCTACAATGAGCAGTTCTTC
CASSVGWGGRGTYNEQFF